One and the same sample provided the 16 T cell receptor beta chains below, sequenced in a study of blood T cell repertoires in COVID-19. Generated by immunoSEQ multiplex PCR, the TCRdb table keeps only in-frame clones and is missing some. The table shows around 78,000 clones, with just over 85% occurring only once. Sequenced: peripheral blood. Receptors originate from a man aged 45-65 years with active or convalescent COVID-19.

The genes are TRBV7-6 and TRBJ1-1; D possibly corresponds to TRBD1 (5 bases). The CDR3 contains 19 residues. V lost 5 bases to trimming and J lost 1 base, with 26 bases between them. Germline CDR1 SGHVS, CDR2 FNYEAQ. The chain's CDR3 is CASSAWRGRGGIENTEAFF. CDR3 nucleotide sequence: TGTGCCAGCAGCGCCTGGAGAGGTAGGGGAGGAATTGAGAACACTGAAGCTTTCTTT.

The count of this clone is one. This sequence joins TRBV5-4 and TRBJ1-1, with a weak D call TRBD1 (5 bases). The CDR3 has 14 amino acids. Trimming shortened V by 4 bases and J by 0 bases, and 10 bases separated the two germline ends. Germline V gives CDR1 SGHNT, CDR2 YYREEE (reference sequence). Written as DNA, the CDR3 is TGTGCCAGCAGCCCGACAGCCATGAACACTGAAGCTTTCTTT. Translation gives CASSPTAMNTEAFF.

The chain has TRBV5-1 and TRBJ1-3, with D unclear. CDR1 and CDR2 (germline): SGHRS, YFSETQ. Trimming removed 0 bases from V and 0 bases from J, with 7 bases in between. The CDR3 totals 15 residues. CDR3 nucleotide sequence: TGCGCCAGCAGCTTGGGGTCCGGCTCTGGAAACACCATATATTTT. Translated: CASSLGSGSGNTIYF.

This clone is a singleton in its sample. V and J are TRBV2 and TRBJ1-6; D is perhaps TRBD1 (5 bases). The CDR3 has 13 amino acids. Deletions cut 2 bases from V and 7 bases from J, with 6 bases between. In germline, CDR1 is SNHLY, CDR2 FYNNEI. CDR3 sequence: CASSEQGNSPLHF. The CDR3 nucleotides read TGTGCCAGCAGTGAACAGGGCAATTCACCCCTCCACTTT. The full variable domain, completed using reference TRBV2 and TRBJ1-6, is EPEVTQTPSHQVTQMGQEVILRCVPISNHLYFYWYRQILGQKVEFLVSFYNNEISEKSEIFDDQFSVERPDGSNFTLKIRSTKLEDSAMYFCASSEQGNSPLHFGNGTRLTVT.

V gene TRBV3-1 (or the pseudogene TRBV3-2) combines with J gene TRBJ2-5; TRBD2 agrees at 12 bases. Per germline, CDR1 LGHDT and CDR2 YNNKEL (reference sequence). The CDR3 contains 16 residues. V trimming: 4 bases; J trimming: 4 bases; junction bases outside the gene matches: 7. The CDR3 loop reads CASSPRLAGELETQYF. The CDR3 nucleotides are TGTGCCAGCAGCCCCCGACTAGCGGGAGAATTAGAGACCCAGTACTTC.

The V and J genes are TRBV11-2 and TRBJ2-3, with TRBD1 matching 9 bases. Germline values: CDR1 SGHAT, CDR2 FQNNGV. J gave up 2 bases and V 5 bases, and 11 bases lay outside the gene matches. CDR3 length equals 17 residues. Written as DNA, the CDR3 is TGTGCCAGCAGCCTTACGTGGGACAGGGATGTCACAGATACGCAGTATTTT. It is translated as CASSLTWDRDVTDTQYF.

The chain carries TRBV5-1 and TRBJ1-5; D is perhaps TRBD1 (6 bases). The CDR3 extends over 14 amino acids. Germline values: CDR1 SGHRS, CDR2 YFSETQ. Trimming cost V 0 bases and J 3 bases, with 7 bases left between them. In DNA, the CDR3 is TGCGCCAGCAGCTTGGAGGGGGTCAATCAGCCCCAGCATTTT. Its protein product is CASSLEGVNQPQHF.

This clone was seen only a few times. The V and J genes are TRBV29-1 and TRBJ2-3, with 7 bases lining up with TRBD2. The CDR3 has 15 residues. Germline CDR1 and CDR2: SQVTM and ANQGSEA. V shed 6 bases, J shed 2 bases, and the junction held 11 bases outside the gene matches. CDR3 sequence: CSVVRRAGTTDTQYF. Here the CDR3 DNA reads TGCAGCGTCGTCCGGAGAGCGGGGACCACAGATACGCAGTATTTT.

V gene TRBV12-5 combines with J gene TRBJ2-1; D ambiguous. V shed 7 bases and J shed 5 bases, with 6 bases lying between them. The CDR3 has 11 amino acids. Germline V gene lookup returns CDR1 LGHNT and CDR2 FRNRAP. The CDR3 loop is CASALDNEQFF. DNA for the CDR3: TGTGCTAGTGCCTTAGACAATGAGCAGTTCTTC.

The chain uses TRBV19 and TRBJ2-7, with TRBD2 identical over 9 bases. CDR3 size: 17 residues. Looked up from germline, CDR1 is LNHDA and CDR2 is SQIVND (reference sequence). Trimming at V came to 5 bases and at J to 8 bases, leaving 19 bases not matched to a gene. This chain's CDR3 is CASSPYIAGDETTKQYF. The CDR3 DNA reads as TGTGCCAGTAGTCCCTATATAGCGGGGGATGAGACTACGAAGCAGTACTTC.

The rearrangement links TRBV28 to TRBJ1-3; D is unclear. Trimming stripped 7 bases from V and 14 bases from J, with 18 bases between. The CDR3 sequence is 12 residues long. Germline CDR1 and CDR2: MDHEN and SYDVKM. The CDR3 spells CASTAGQQRVYF. CDR3 sequence (DNA): TGTGCCAGCACCGCTGGGCAGCAGCGGGTATATTTT.

This chain uses TRBV18 with TRBJ2-7; a possible D gene is TRBD1 (5 bases). CDR3 length: 13 residues. The germline V gene encodes CDR1 KGHSH and CDR2 LQKENI. Trimming pared 3 bases from V and 2 bases from J, leaving 8 bases between. The CDR3 nucleotides read TGTGCCAGCTCACCCCAGACAGCCTACGAGCAGTACTTC. Its protein product is CASSPQTAYEQYF.

J is TRBJ1-1 and V is TRBV12-5; no clear D gene. CDR3 length: 12 residues. V was trimmed by 5 bases and J by 11 bases, leaving 15 bases between them. Germline V gene lookup returns CDR1 LGHNT and CDR2 FRNRAP. The DNA of the CDR3 is TGTGCTAGTGGTATCGGGAGTTTTGATGCTTTCTTT. This codes for CASGIGSFDAFF.

CDR3 bases: TGTGCCAGCAGTAGCCCACAGGGAGCCTCCAATGAAAAACTGTTTTTT. Residues: CASSSPQGASNEKLFF. The chain employs TRBV28 and TRBJ1-4; a weak D match, TRBD1 (6 bases). Trimming stripped 5 bases from V and 5 bases from J, with 18 bases between. From germline, CDR1 is MDHEN and CDR2 SYDVKM. The CDR3 spans 16 residues.

This clone has only a few counts. This rearrangement joins TRBV5-1 to TRBJ1-2; TRBD1 matches at 7 bases. This CDR3 is built from 13 residues. The V gene's germline CDR1 is SGHRS and CDR2 YFSETQ. V trimming: 2 bases; J trimming: 6 bases; junction bases outside the gene matches: 4. This CDR3 reads CASSLNTGDGYTF. The CDR3 DNA follows: TGCGCCAGCAGCTTAAATACAGGGGATGGCTACACCTTC.

The rearrangement links TRBV30 to TRBJ1-3, with D possibly being TRBD1 (6 bases). With 2 bases removed from V and 1 base from J, the gap between germline ends came to 12 bases. The CDR3 runs to 15 residues. The germline CDR1 and CDR2 sequences are GTSNPN and SVGIG (reference sequence). The CDR3: CAWSLWGRSGNTIYF. Here the CDR3 DNA reads TGTGCCTGGAGTCTGTGGGGGCGGTCTGGAAACACCATATATTTT. Drawing the rest from reference TRBV30 and TRBJ1-3, the complete variable domain is SQTIHQWPATLVQPVGSPLSLECTVEGTSNPNLYWYRQAAGRGLQLLFYSVGIGQISSEVPQNLSASRPQDRQFILSSKKLLLSDSGFYLCAWSLWGRSGNTIYFGEGSWLTVV.